The clone carrying this T cell receptor beta chain was picked up many times. No antigen is known for it. This sample was included in a study of early T cells in non-severe SARS-CoV-2 infection. Looking at the study overall: Bulk RNA from unsorted whole blood was sequenced; chains were unpaired. Findings of the study overall: Lookups in VDJdb leaned toward anti-spike CD8 responses and missed private and CD4 specificities.

Germline CDR1 reads SEHNR; CDR2 reads FQNEAQ (reference sequence). This CDR3 has 13 amino acids. Trimming removed 0 bases from V and 3 bases from J, with 6 bases in between. Individual cDNA molecules were tagged with unique molecular identifiers, the study reported. From the 5' RACE reads, TCRdb called clonotypes with MiXCR, one entry per CDR3 protein. This sample has tens of thousands of distinct CDR3 sequences, with around 6% found just once. The chain couples TRBV7-9 to TRBJ2-7, with a weak D call TRBD2 (6 bases). This receptor was obtained from an adult who was a healthcare worker with PCR-confirmed SARS-CoV-2 infection or an uninfected control (not recorded which). The material sequenced was whole blood. The CDR3 DNA follows: TGTGCCAGCAGCTTAGCGGGGGGCTACGAGCAGTACTTC. Translating it yields CASSLAGGYEQYF.